Following are 10 T cell receptor beta chains from one sample sequenced in a study of metastatic and nonmetastatic thyroid tumors. TCRdb reassembled clones from the PCR reads with MiXCR. Of roughly 4,000 clones in the sample, 30% to 45% were seen once. Before thyroid surgery, none of the patients had received any treatment. Sequenced sample: adjacent normal tissue. These receptor sequences come from a male donor with papillary thyroid cancer or a benign thyroid nodule (not recorded which). Some clones in this sample may be carry-over from other donors' samples.

This sequence joins TRBV20-1 and TRBJ2-7; D uncertain. The germline V gene has CDR1 DFQATT and CDR2 SNEGSKA (reference sequence). Deletions cut 6 bases from V and 2 bases from J, with 17 bases between. This CDR3 contains 14 residues. For the CDR3, the DNA is TGCAGTGCCCGTCGGCATAGCCCCACCTACGAGCAGTACTTC. This gives the protein CSARRHSPTYEQYF.

By share of the sample, this clone is medium-sized. The chain employs TRBV5-4 and TRBJ1-1; 10 nucleotides match TRBD1. J gave up 5 bases and V 4 bases, and 5 bases lay outside the gene matches. CDR3 length: 14 amino acids. Germline V gene lookup returns CDR1 SGHNT and CDR2 YYREEE (reference sequence). The CDR3 is CASSIDRGLTEAFF. Written as DNA, the CDR3 is TGTGCCAGCAGCATAGACAGGGGGCTAACTGAAGCTTTCTTT.

Of note for this clone: One end of the junction is discordant with germline, which a read error may explain. The J gene is TRBJ1-3, the V gene TRBV20-1; no definite D call. This CDR3 has 13 amino acids. Germline assignment: CDR1 DFQATT and CDR2 SNEGSKA (reference sequence). The CDR3 spells CSARDNSGNTTYF. The CDR3 bases are TGCAGTGCTAGAGACAACTCTGGAAACACCACATATTTT.

The chain has TRBV5-5 and TRBJ2-7; D might be TRBD2 (6 bases). The CDR3 sequence is 16 residues long. Germline lookup yields CDR1 SGHKS and CDR2 YYEKEE (reference sequence). V was clipped by 6 bases and J by 7 bases, with 26 bases between them. The CDR3 DNA is TGTGCCAGCATCTTCGAGTTAGCTGGGGTTCGGGAGGAGCAGTACGTC. It yields the protein CASIFELAGVREEQYV.

The V gene is TRBV6-1, the J gene TRBJ1-2; D may be TRBD1 (5 bases). The V gene lost 4 bases and the J gene lost 8 bases, with 17 bases spanning the gap. This CDR3 comprises 14 residues. Germline lookup yields CDR1 MNHNS and CDR2 SASEGT. The CDR3 nucleotides read TGTGCCAGCAGTGCACGGTGGGGGGGATGGGGCTACACCTTC. Protein sequence: CASSARWGGWGYTF.

Here the CDR3 DNA reads TGTGCCAGCAGTTATCGACTAGCGGGGGGGGATGAGCAGTTCTTC. This encodes CASSYRLAGGDEQFF. The V and J genes are TRBV6-2 or TRBV6-3 and TRBJ2-1, with 14 bases matching TRBD2. Germline V gene data show CDR1 as MNHEY and CDR2 as SVGEGT. J lost 8 bases, V lost 3 bases, and 3 bases had no gene match. The CDR3 covers 15 residues.

The chain joins TRBV19 to TRBJ2-3, with D maybe TRBD1 (7 bases). Between the trimmed V and J ends, which lost 4 bases and 4 bases, there was a span of 15 bases. CDR1 LNHDA and CDR2 SQIVND come from the germline V gene (reference sequence). This CDR3 region has 15 residues. In DNA, the CDR3 is TGTGCCAGTAGTACCTCTCAGGGGGGTTCAGATACGCAGTATTTT. Translation gives CASSTSQGGSDTQYF.

The chain combines TRBV30 with TRBJ2-3, with 7 bases aligning to TRBD1. CDR3 length: 15 residues. Germline assignment: CDR1 GTSNPN and CDR2 SVGIG (reference sequence). V dropped 3 bases and J dropped 2; count of bases not matched to a gene: 8. In DNA, the CDR3 is TGTGCCTGGAGCCTAGGGGGCAGAAACACAGATACGCAGTATTTT. Encoded protein: CAWSLGGRNTDTQYF.

This clone occurred a few times. V usage is TRBV20-1 and J usage is TRBJ2-7; 9 nucleotides match TRBD1. The germline gives CDR1 DFQATT, CDR2 SNEGSKA (reference sequence). The V gene end was trimmed by 4 bases and the J gene end by 2 bases; junction bases not matched to a gene: 12. The CDR3 spans 16 residues. CDR3 nucleotide sequence: TGCAGTGCTAAAAAACAGGGGGCGTGGGGTGCCTACGAGCAGTACTTC. Translating gives CSAKKQGAWGAYEQYF.

Points on this clone: At one end, the junction sequence differs from germline, possibly due to a read error. V is TRBV5-1 and J is TRBJ1-6, with D uncertain. The CDR3 is 17 amino acids. Germline loops: CDR1 SGHRS, CDR2 YFSETQ. CDR3 residues: CASRLVAASSYNSPIHF. The CDR3 bases are TGCGCCAGCAGATTGGTGGCAGCCAGCTCCTATAATTCACCCATCCACTTT.